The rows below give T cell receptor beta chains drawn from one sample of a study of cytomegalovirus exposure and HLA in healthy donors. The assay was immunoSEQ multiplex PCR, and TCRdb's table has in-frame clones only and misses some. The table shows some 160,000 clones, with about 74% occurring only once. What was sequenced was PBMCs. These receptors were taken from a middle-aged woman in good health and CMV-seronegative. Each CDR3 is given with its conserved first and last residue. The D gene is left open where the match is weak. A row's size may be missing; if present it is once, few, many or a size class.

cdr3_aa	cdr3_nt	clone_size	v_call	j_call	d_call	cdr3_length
CASSEVGTSWETQYF	TGTGCCAGCAGTGAGGTAGGGACTAGCTGGGAGACCCAGTACTTC	.	TRBV25-1	TRBJ2-5	TRBD2	15
CASSLGTSGSSEQFF	TGTGCCAGCAGCCTGGGGACTAGCGGGAGTAGTGAGCAGTTCTTC	.	TRBV11-2	TRBJ2-1	TRBD2	15
CASSHPSSYEQYF	TGCGCCAGCAGCCACCCTAGCTCCTACGAGCAGTACTTC	.	TRBV5-1	TRBJ2-7	.	13
CASSYLGPDTQYF	TGTGCCAGCAGTTACCTTGGCCCAGATACGCAGTATTTT	.	TRBV6-5	TRBJ2-3	.	13
CASSLGPQASDYGYTF	TGCGCCAGCAGCTTGGGTCCACAGGCTTCGGACTATGGCTACACCTTC	.	TRBV5-1	TRBJ1-2	.	16
CASSLDRAGVGYEQYF	TGTGCCAGCAGCTTAGATCGGGCAGGGGTAGGCTACGAGCAGTACTTC	few	TRBV11-2	TRBJ2-7	.	16
CASRRQGLSNYEQYF	TGTGCCAGCAGAAGACAGGGGTTGAGCAACTACGAGCAGTACTTC	.	TRBV6-1	TRBJ2-7	TRBD1	15
CSSSLAYIRREEEKLFF	TGTTCCAGCAGCTTAGCGTATATTAGGAGGGAGGAAGAAAAACTGTTTTTT	.	TRBV7-9	TRBJ1-4	.	17
CASSRTGQGDYNEQFF	TGTGCCAGCAGCCGGACCGGACAGGGGGACTACAATGAGCAGTTCTTC	.	TRBV27	TRBJ2-1	TRBD1	16
CASSVVSGGYGYTF	TGCGCCAGCAGCGTAGTATCAGGGGGCTATGGCTACACCTTC	few	TRBV5-1	TRBJ1-2	TRBD1	14
CASSAEGSNQPQHF	TGTGCCAGCAGTGCAGAGGGTAGCAATCAGCCCCAGCATTTT	.	TRBV2	TRBJ1-5	.	14
CASSAWGQLYEQYF	TGTGCCAGCAGTGCCTGGGGACAGCTGTACGAGCAGTACTTC	.	TRBV25-1	TRBJ2-7	TRBD1	14
CASSPRQGADSRGKLFF	TGCGCCAGCAGCCCCCGACAGGGGGCGGATAGTAGGGGAAAACTGTTTTTT	few	TRBV4-1	TRBJ1-4	TRBD1	17
CASSTGAGNTYEQYF	TGTGCCAGCAGCACTGGAGCGGGGAATACCTACGAGCAGTACTTC	.	TRBV5-6	TRBJ2-7	TRBD2	15
CASSNNRVGDTGELFF	TGTGCCAGCAGCAATAACAGGGTAGGGGACACCGGGGAGCTGTTTTTT	.	TRBV5-4	TRBJ2-2	.	16
CASTQEVLTGELFF	TGTGCCAGCACTCAGGAAGTGTTGACCGGGGAGCTGTTTTTT	.	TRBV6-5	TRBJ2-2	.	14
CAITGQAGSYGYTF	TGTGCCATCACTGGACAGGCAGGGAGCTATGGCTACACCTTC	.	TRBV10-3	TRBJ1-2	TRBD1	14
CASSRDRTYGYTF	TGTGCCAGCAGCCGAGACAGGACCTATGGCTACACCTTC	.	TRBV9	TRBJ1-2	.	13
CASSVDWRMNTEAFF	TGTGCCAGCAGCGTAGATTGGCGGATGAACACTGAAGCTTTCTTT	.	TRBV9	TRBJ1-1	.	15
CASSQGSLISDTIYF	TGCGCCAGCAGCCAAGGGTCGCTGATTTCAGACACCATATATTTT	few	TRBV4-1	TRBJ1-3	.	15
CASSYMSGETEAFF	TGTGCCAGCAGTTATATGTCAGGGGAAACTGAAGCTTTCTTT	.	TRBV6-5	TRBJ1-1	.	14
CASSTNKGNTQYF	TGTGCCAGCAGTACTAATAAGGGGAATACGCAGTATTTT	.	TRBV27	TRBJ2-3	.	13
CASSLAGEQFF	TGTGCCAGCAGCTTAGCGGGAGAGCAGTTCTTC	.	TRBV11-2	TRBJ2-1	.	11
CASSLGPGSNQPQHF	TGCGCCAGCAGCTTGGGTCCGGGTAGCAATCAGCCCCAGCATTTT	.	TRBV5-1	TRBJ1-5	.	15
CASSFARVHYGYTF	TGTGCCAGCAGTTTCGCCAGGGTTCACTATGGCTACACCTTC	.	TRBV27	TRBJ1-2	.	14
CASSFADMNTEAFF	TGCGCCAGCAGCTTTGCAGACATGAACACTGAAGCTTTCTTT	.	TRBV5-1	TRBJ1-1	.	14
CASSLPSGETQYF	TGTGCCAGCAGCTTGCCTAGCGGAGAGACCCAGTACTTC	.	TRBV5-6	TRBJ2-5	TRBD2	13
CASSSISESKQYF	TGTGCCAGCAGCTCAATTAGCGAGTCTAAGCAGTACTTC	few	TRBV5-6	TRBJ2-7	.	13
CASKRLAGDYEQYF	TGCGCCAGCAAGAGACTAGCGGGTGACTACGAGCAGTACTTC	.	TRBV10-1	TRBJ2-7	TRBD2	14
CASSQPRVEPADGYTF	TGTGCCAGCAGCCAACCCAGGGTGGAGCCGGCGGATGGCTACACCTTC	.	TRBV2	TRBJ1-2	.	16
CASSRSQGLNTEAFF	TGCGCCAGCAGCCGTAGCCAGGGCTTAAACACTGAAGCTTTCTTT	.	TRBV4-1	TRBJ1-1	.	15
CASRLRDTGPLEQYF	TGTGCCAGCAGGTTAAGGGACACCGGACCCCTCGAGCAGTACTTC	.	TRBV6-1	TRBJ2-7	.	15
CASSLPRTSGGLTDTQYF	TGCGCCAGCAGCTTGCCCCGGACTAGCGGGGGCCTCACAGATACGCAGTATTTT	.	TRBV5-1	TRBJ2-3	TRBD2	18
CAAHSPQTDTQYF	TGTGCCGCCCACTCTCCACAGACAGATACGCAGTATTTT	once	TRBV7-9	TRBJ2-3	.	13
CASRTGTGFEKLFF	TGTGCCAGCAGAACCGGGACAGGGTTTGAAAAACTGTTTTTT	few	TRBV5-5	TRBJ1-4	TRBD1	14
CASSYTRGRGVDGYTF	TGTGCCAGCAGTTACACCAGGGGGCGCGGGGTGGATGGCTACACCTTC	few	TRBV6-5	TRBJ1-2	TRBD1	16
CASSLSLGQGWNEQYF	TGTGCCAGCAGTTTATCCCTTGGACAGGGGTGGAACGAGCAGTACTTC	.	TRBV28	TRBJ2-7	TRBD1	16
CASSEFGTGVSEAFF	TGTGCCAGCAGTGAATTTGGGACAGGGGTATCTGAAGCTTTCTTT	once	TRBV25-1	TRBJ1-1	TRBD1	15
CASSSSSYEQYF	TGCGCCAGCAGTTCCTCCTCCTACGAGCAGTACTTC	.	TRBV5-1	TRBJ2-7	.	12
CAIQNQGSSGEQYF	TGTGCCATCCAGAATCAGGGTTCCTCCGGCGAGCAGTACTTC	.	TRBV10-3	TRBJ2-7	.	14
CASSPPGLTDTQYF	TGTGCCAGCTCACCACCGGGCCTCACAGATACGCAGTATTTT	.	TRBV18	TRBJ2-3	.	14
CASSLTTGSETQYF	TGCGCCAGCAGCTTAACGACAGGTTCGGAGACCCAGTACTTC	.	TRBV5-1	TRBJ2-5	.	14
CASSLKAGSYEQYF	TGTGCCAGCAGCTTAAAAGCGGGATCCTACGAGCAGTACTTC	.	TRBV5-4	TRBJ2-7	TRBD2	14
CASSMDRFKAFF	TGTGCCAGCAGCATGGACAGGTTTAAAGCTTTCTTT	.	TRBV6-5	TRBJ1-1	TRBD1	12
CASSVVPGNSRSSYNEQFF	TGTGCCAGCAGCGTAGTGCCAGGGAACTCCCGGAGCTCCTACAATGAGCAGTTCTTC	.	TRBV9	TRBJ2-1	.	19
CASSLTTSGNTDTQYF	TGTGCCAGCAGTTTAACGACTAGCGGGAACACAGATACGCAGTATTTT	.	TRBV28	TRBJ2-3	TRBD2	16
CASSRDREKLFF	TGTGCCAGTTCCCGGGACAGAGAAAAACTGTTTTTT	.	TRBV6-5	TRBJ1-4	TRBD1	12
CASYQGTNEKLFF	TGTGCCAGCTACCAGGGCACTAATGAAAAACTGTTTTTT	.	TRBV2	TRBJ1-4	.	13